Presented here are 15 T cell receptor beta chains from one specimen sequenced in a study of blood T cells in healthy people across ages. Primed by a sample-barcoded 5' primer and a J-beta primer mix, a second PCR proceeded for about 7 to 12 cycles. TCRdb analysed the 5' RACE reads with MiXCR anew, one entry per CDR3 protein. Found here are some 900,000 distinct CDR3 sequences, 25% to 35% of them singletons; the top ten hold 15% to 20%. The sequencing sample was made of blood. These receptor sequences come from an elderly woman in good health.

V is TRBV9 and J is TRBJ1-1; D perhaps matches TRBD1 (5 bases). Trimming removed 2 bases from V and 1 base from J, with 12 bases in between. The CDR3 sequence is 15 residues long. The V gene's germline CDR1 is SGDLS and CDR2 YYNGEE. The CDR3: CASSVEGVTNTEAFF. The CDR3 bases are TGTGCCAGCAGCGTCGAAGGGGTTACGAACACTGAAGCTTTCTTT.

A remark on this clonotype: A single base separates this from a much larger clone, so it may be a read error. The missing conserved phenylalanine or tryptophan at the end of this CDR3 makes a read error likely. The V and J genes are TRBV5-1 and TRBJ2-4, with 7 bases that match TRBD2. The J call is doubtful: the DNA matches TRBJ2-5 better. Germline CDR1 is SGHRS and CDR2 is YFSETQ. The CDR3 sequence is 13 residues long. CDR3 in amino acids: CASSGGDQETQYC. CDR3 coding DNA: TGCGCCAGCAGCGGGGGGGATCAAGAGACCCAGTACTGC.

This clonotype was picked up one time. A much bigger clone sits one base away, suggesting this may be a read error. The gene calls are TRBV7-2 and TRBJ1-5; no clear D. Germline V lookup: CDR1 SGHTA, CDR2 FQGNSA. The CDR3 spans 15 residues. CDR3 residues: CASSLGSISNQLQHF. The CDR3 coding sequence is TGTGCCAGCAGCTTAGGCAGCATTTCCAATCAGCTCCAGCATTTT. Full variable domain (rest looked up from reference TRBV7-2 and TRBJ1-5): GAGVSQSPSNKVTEKGKDVELRCDPISGHTALYWYRQSLGQGLEFLIYFQGNSAPDKSGLPSDRFSAERTGGSVSTLTIQRTQQEDSAVYLCASSLGSISNQLQHFGDGTRLSIL.

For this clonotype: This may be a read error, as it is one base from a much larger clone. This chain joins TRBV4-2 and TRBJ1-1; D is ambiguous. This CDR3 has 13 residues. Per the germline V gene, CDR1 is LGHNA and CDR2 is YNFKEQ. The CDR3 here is CAGSQVLGAEAFF. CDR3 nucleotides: TGTGCCGGCAGCCAAGTTCTCGGGGCTGAAGCTTTCTTT.

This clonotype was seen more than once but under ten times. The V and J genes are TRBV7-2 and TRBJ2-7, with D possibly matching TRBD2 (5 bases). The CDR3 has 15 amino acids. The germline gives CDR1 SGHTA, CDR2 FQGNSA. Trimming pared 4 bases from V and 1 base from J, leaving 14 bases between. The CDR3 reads CASSSARVGSYEQYF. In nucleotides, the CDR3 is TGTGCCAGCAGCTCAGCGCGGGTGGGGTCCTACGAGCAGTACTTC.

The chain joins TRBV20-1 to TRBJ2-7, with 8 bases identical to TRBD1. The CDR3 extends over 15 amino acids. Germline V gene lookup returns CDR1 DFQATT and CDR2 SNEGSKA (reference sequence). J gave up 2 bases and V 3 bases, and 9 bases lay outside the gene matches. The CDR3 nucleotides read TGCAGTGCTAGTGAGGGGGACAGGACCCCCTACGAGCAGTACTTC. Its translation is CSASEGDRTPYEQYF.

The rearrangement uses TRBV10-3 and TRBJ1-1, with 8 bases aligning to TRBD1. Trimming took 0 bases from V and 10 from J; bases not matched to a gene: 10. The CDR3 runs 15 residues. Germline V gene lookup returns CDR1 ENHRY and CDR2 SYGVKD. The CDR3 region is CAISESDRENAGAFF. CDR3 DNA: TGTGCCATCAGTGAGTCGGACAGGGAGAACGCTGGAGCTTTCTTT.

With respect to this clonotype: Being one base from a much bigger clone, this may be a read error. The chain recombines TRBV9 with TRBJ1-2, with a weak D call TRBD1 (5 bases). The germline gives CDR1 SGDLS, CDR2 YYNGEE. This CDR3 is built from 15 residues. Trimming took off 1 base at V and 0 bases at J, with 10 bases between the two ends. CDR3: CASSVCGGTNYGYTF. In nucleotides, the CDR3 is TGTGCCAGCAGCGTATGCGGGGGAACTAACTATGGCTACACCTTC.

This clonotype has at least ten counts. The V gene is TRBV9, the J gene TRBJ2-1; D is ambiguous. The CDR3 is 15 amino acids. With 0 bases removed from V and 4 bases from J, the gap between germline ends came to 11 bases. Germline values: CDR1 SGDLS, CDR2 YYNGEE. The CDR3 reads CASSVGFSSYNEQFF. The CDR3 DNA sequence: TGTGCCAGCAGCGTAGGGTTCAGTTCATACAATGAGCAGTTCTTC.

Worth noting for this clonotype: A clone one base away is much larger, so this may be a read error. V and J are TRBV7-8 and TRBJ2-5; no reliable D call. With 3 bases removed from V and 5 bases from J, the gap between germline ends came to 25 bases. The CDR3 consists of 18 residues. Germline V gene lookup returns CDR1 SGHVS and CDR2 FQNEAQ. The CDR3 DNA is TGTGCCAGCAGCTTCCCCGACGAGCACCAAACTATTAGGGAGACCCAGTACTTC. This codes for CASSFPDEHQTIRETQYF.

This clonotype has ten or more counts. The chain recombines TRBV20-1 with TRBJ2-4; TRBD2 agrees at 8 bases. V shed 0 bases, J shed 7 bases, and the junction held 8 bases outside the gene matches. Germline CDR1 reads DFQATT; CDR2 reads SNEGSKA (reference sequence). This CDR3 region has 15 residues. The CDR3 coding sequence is TGCAGTGCTAGAGATTTAGGGACTAGTCCGAACATTCAGTACTTC. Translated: CSARDLGTSPNIQYF.

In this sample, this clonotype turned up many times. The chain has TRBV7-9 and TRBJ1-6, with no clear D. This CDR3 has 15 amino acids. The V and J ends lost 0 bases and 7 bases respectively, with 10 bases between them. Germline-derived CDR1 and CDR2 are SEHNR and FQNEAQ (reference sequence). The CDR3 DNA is TGTGCCAGCAGCTTAGCTGGGTCGGGGAATTCACCCCTCCACTTT. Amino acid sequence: CASSLAGSGNSPLHF.

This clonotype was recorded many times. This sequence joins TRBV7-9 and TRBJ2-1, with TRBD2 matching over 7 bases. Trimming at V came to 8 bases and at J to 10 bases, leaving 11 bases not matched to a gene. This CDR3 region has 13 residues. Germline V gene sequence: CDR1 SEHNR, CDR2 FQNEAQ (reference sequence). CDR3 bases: TGTGCCAGCGGGGTGAGCGGGGCAGGCGAGCAGTTCTTC. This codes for CASGVSGAGEQFF.

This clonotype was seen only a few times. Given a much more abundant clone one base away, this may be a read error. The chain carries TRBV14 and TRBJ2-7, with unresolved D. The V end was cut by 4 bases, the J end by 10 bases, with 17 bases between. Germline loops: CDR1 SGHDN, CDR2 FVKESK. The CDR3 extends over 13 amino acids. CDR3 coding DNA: TGTGCCAGCAGCCTTCAGTCGAGAGAGGCCCAGTACTTC. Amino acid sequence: CASSLQSREAQYF.

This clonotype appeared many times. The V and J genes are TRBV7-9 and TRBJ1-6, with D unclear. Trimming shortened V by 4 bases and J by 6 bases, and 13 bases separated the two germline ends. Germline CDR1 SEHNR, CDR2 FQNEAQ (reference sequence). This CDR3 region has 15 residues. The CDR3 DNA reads TGTGCCAGCAGCTCAGGCCCACAGACTAATTCACCCCTCCACTTT. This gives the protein CASSSGPQTNSPLHF.